The next 5 T cell receptor beta chains were all read from a single sample in a study of T cell responses to AZD1222 COVID-19 vaccine. Here immunoSEQ multiplex PCR was the method, and the copy in TCRdb shows in-frame clones only, minus some. The sample includes tens of thousands of clones, roughly 83% of them seen just once. Sequencing was performed on peripheral blood, taken 28 days after the second AZD1222 dose. Receptors originate from an adult who received the AZD1222 COVID-19 vaccine.

For the CDR3, the DNA is TGTGCCAGCAGCCCTGCCGGGGGTATCACAGATACGCAGTATTTT. Residues: CASSPAGGITDTQYF. The rearrangement uses TRBV7-6 and TRBJ2-3, with D perhaps TRBD2 (6 bases). The CDR3 consists of 15 residues. Germline loops: CDR1 SGHVS, CDR2 FNYEAQ. The V end was cut by 5 bases, the J end by 2 bases, with 14 bases between.

This clone was recorded a few times. The chain carries TRBV30 and TRBJ2-7; TRBD1 matches at 7 bases. J gave up 1 base and V 0 bases, and 9 bases lay outside the gene matches. CDR1 and CDR2 from the germline V gene are GTSNPN and SVGIG (reference sequence). The CDR3 has 16 amino acids. The CDR3 sequence is CAWSVQGQLVSYEQYF. CDR3 sequence (DNA): TGTGCCTGGAGTGTACAGGGGCAGCTAGTATCCTACGAGCAGTACTTC.

The chain recombines TRBV19 with TRBJ1-1; TRBD1 might be the D (5 bases). Trimming took off 5 bases at V and 3 bases at J, with 16 bases between the two ends. The CDR3 loop spans 15 amino acids. Per the germline V gene, CDR1 is LNHDA and CDR2 is SQIVND (reference sequence). CDR3 residues: CASSLGGNRYTEAFF. In nucleotides, the CDR3 is TGTGCCAGTAGTTTGGGGGGGAACCGATACACTGAAGCTTTCTTT.

The rearrangement links TRBV6-5 to TRBJ1-5; no clear D. Germline V CDR1 and CDR2: MNHEY, SVGAGI. The CDR3 length is 13 residues. Deletions cut 5 bases from V and 2 bases from J, with 7 bases between. The CDR3 region has the DNA TGTGCCAGCAGTCGTCAGCGCAATCAGCCCCAGCATTTT. Protein product: CASSRQRNQPQHF.

This clone came up a few times. The rearrangement uses TRBV6-5 and TRBJ1-6; 8 nucleotides match TRBD1. This CDR3 is 14 amino acids long. Germline V CDR1 and CDR2: MNHEY, SVGAGI. With 6 bases clipped from V and 8 bases from J, the junction kept 6 bases outside the gene matches. The DNA of the CDR3 is TGTGCCAGCAGACTGCCGACAGGGGATTCACCCCTCCACTTT. As protein: CASRLPTGDSPLHF.